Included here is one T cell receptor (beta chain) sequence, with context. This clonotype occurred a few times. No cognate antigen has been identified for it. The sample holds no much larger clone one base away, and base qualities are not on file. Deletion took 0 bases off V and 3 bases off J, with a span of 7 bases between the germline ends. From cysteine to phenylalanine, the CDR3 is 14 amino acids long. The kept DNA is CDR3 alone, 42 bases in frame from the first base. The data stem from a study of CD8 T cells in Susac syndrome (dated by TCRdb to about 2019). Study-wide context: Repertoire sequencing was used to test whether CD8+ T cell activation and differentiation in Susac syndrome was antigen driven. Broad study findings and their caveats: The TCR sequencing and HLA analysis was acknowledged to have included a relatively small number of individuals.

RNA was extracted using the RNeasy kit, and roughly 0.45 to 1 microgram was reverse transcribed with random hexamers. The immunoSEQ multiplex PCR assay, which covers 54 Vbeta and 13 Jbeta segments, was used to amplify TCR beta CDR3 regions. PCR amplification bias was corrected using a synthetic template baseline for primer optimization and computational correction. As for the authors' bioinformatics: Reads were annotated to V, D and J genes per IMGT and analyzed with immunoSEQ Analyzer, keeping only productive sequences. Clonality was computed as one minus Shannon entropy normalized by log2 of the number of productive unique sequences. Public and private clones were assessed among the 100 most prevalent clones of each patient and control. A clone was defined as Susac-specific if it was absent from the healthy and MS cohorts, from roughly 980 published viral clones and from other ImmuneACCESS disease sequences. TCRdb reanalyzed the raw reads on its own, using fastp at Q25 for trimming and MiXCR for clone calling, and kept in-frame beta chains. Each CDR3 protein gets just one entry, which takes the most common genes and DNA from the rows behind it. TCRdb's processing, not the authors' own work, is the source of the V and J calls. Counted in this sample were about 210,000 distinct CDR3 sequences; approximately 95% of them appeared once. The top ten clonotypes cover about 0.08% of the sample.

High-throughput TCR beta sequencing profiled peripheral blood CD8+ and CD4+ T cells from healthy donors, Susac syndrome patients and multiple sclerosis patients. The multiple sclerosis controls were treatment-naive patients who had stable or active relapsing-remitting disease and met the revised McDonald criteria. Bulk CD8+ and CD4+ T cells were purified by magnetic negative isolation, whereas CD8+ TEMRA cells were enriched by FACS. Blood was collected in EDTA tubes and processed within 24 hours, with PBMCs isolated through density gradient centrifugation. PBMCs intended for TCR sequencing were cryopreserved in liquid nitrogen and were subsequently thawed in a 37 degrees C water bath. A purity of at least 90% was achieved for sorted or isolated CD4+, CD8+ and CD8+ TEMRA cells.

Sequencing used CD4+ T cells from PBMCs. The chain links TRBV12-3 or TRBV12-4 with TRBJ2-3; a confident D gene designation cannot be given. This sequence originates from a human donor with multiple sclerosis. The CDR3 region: CASSLAQVTDTQYF. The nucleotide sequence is TGTGCCAGCAGTTTAGCCCAGGTAACAGATACGCAGTATTTT.